This TCR beta chain was retrieved from a study of CD8 T cells in ankylosing spondylitis. Trimming took off 7 bases at V and 4 bases at J, with 5 bases between the two ends. The CDR3 has 10 residues. Only a few counts were recorded for this clonotype. No antigen is known for it. 5'-RACE, quantitative and with molecular barcodes, yielded the TCR beta libraries. TCRdb itself ran the 5' RACE reads through MiXCR, one entry per CDR3 protein. Of over 30,000 distinct CDR3 sequences detected, about 17% appear once; the ten largest clones hold around 45%. Study findings and constraints: Reactive arthritis synovial fluid and blood were previously reported to contain some motif variants.

This chain connects TRBV12-3 or TRBV12-4 to TRBJ2-7, with D unresolved. The source material was blood. The source is a male donor with ankylosing spondylitis or in good health (not recorded which). In DNA form, the CDR3 reads TGTGCCAGCAAAGGGTACGAGCAGTACTTC. It codes for CASKGYEQYF.